What follows is one T cell receptor (beta chain) and its context. Relative to the germline gene, one junction end is altered; a read error may explain this. These data originate in a study of T cells in Graves' hyperthyroidism and ophthalmopathy. Authors of the study amplified TCR beta CDR3 regions from RNA transcripts. HTBI primers were employed in a first-round RT-PCR of the TCR CDR3. In TCRdb, the multiplex PCR reads were re-called with MiXCR into one record per CDR3 protein. The sample contains about 640,000 distinct CDR3 sequences, about 20% of which appear only once. The CDR3 totals 15 residues. Germline V gene data show CDR1 as SGHTA and CDR2 as FQGNSA.

Material for sequencing was blood. The chain employs TRBV7-2 and TRBJ2-3; 9 nucleotides match TRBD2. The sequence was obtained from a man younger than 45 with Graves' ophthalmopathy. CDR3 region: CASSSKGTSTDTQYF. The CDR3 DNA sequence: TGTGCCAGCAGCTCAAAAGGGACTAGCACCGATACGCAGTATTTT.